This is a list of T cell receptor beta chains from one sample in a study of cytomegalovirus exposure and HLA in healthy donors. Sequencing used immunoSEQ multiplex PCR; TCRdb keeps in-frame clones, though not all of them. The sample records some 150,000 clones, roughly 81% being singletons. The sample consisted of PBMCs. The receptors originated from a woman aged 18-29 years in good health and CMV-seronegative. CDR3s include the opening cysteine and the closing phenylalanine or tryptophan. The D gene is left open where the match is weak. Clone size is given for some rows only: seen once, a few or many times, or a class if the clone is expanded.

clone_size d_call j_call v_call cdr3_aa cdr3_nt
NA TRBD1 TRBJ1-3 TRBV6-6 CASTEDRGYGNTIYF TGTGCCAGCACCGAGGACAGGGGCTATGGAAACACCATATATTTT
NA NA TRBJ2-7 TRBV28 CASRSAGGEQYF TGTGCCAGCAGATCGGCGGGCGGGGAGCAGTACTTC
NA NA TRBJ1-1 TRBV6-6 CASSYLDTVGSFF TGTGCCAGCAGTTACTTGGACACGGTCGGATCTTTCTTT
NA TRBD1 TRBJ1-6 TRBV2 CASSLPGGAYSPLHF TGTGCCAGCAGTCTCCCAGGGGGCGCATATTCACCCCTCCACTTT
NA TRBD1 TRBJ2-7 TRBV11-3 CASSLGLTGADEQYF TGTGCCAGCAGCTTAGGACTTACAGGGGCGGACGAGCAGTACTTC
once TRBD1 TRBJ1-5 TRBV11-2 CASSSGQIAGSNQPQHF TGTGCCAGCAGTTCGGGACAGATCGCGGGAAGCAATCAGCCCCAGCATTTT
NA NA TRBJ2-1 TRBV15 CATGLDYNEQFF TGTGCCACGGGACTGGACTACAATGAGCAGTTCTTC
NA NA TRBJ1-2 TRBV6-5 CASSEGGYGYTF TGTGCCAGCAGTGAGGGAGGGTATGGCTACACCTTC
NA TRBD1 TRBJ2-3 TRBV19 CASSKDRVGDTQYF TGTGCCAGTAGTAAGGACAGGGTGGGAGATACGCAGTATTTT
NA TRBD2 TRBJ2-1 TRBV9 CASSVGGVAGTFYNEQFF TGTGCCAGCAGCGTAGGGGGGGTAGCGGGGACCTTTTACAATGAGCAGTTCTTC
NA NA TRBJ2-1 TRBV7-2 CASSPQGSSYNEQFF TGTGCCAGCAGCCCCCAGGGGAGCTCCTACAATGAGCAGTTCTTC
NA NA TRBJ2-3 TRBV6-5 CASSMRAPGTDTQYF TGTGCCAGCAGTATGAGGGCACCCGGCACAGATACGCAGTATTTT
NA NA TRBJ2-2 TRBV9 CASSSGKSNTGELFF TGTGCCAGCAGCTCGGGGAAATCGAACACCGGGGAGCTGTTTTTT
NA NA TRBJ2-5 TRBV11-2 CASSLVGRLTTEETQYF TGTGCCAGCAGCTTAGTAGGTCGACTTACGACCGAAGAGACCCAGTACTTC
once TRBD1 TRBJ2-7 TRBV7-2 CASSIPGQGYEQYF TGTGCCAGCAGCATACCGGGACAGGGCTACGAGCAGTACTTC
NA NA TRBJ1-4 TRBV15 CATKQDATNEKLFF TGTGCCACCAAACAGGACGCAACTAATGAAAAACTGTTTTTT
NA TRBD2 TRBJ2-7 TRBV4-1 CASSPTSGATYEQYF TGCGCCAGCAGCCCTACTAGCGGCGCTACCTACGAGCAGTACTTC
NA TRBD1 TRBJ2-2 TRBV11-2 CASSLGRQGATNTGELFF TGTGCCAGCAGCTTAGGTCGACAGGGGGCAACGAACACCGGGGAGCTGTTTTTT
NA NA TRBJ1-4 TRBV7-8 CASSSDDSGPGEKLFF TGTGCCAGCAGCTCAGATGACAGCGGGCCGGGTGAAAAACTGTTTTTT
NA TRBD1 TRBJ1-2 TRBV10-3 CAIRTGGASYGYTF TGTGCCATCAGGACAGGGGGCGCATCTTATGGCTACACCTTC
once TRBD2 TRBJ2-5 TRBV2 CASSSPGTSGFRGETQYF TGTGCCAGCAGTTCCCCCGGGACTAGCGGGTTCAGGGGGGAGACCCAGTACTTC
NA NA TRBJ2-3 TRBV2 CASSVGTDTQYF TGTGCCAGCAGTGTCGGCACAGATACGCAGTATTTT
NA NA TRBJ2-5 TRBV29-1 CSVEDRKETQYF TGCAGCGTCGAAGACAGGAAAGAGACCCAGTACTTC
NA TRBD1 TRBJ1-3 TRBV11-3 CASSRQGGNTIYF TGTGCCAGCAGCCGACAGGGAGGAAACACCATATATTTT
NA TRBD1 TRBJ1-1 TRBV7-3 CASSPRQGMNTEAFF TGTGCCAGCAGCCCAAGACAGGGGATGAACACTGAAGCTTTCTTT
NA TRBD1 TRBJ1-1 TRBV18 CASSPDGTGLSTEAFF TGTGCCAGCTCACCAGACGGGACAGGGTTGAGCACTGAAGCTTTCTTT
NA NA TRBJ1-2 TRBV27 CASSLRGFGYGYTF TGTGCCAGCAGTTTAAGGGGGTTCGGGTATGGCTACACCTTC
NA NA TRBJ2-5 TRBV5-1 CASSLSNFGGAVETQYF TGCGCCAGCAGCTTGTCAAACTTCGGAGGGGCGGTGGAGACCCAGTACTTC
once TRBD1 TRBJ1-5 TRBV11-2 CASSPGTGNYQPQHF TGTGCCAGCAGCCCCGGGACAGGGAATTATCAGCCCCAGCATTTT
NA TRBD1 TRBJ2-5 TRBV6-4 CASSNRDRAKTQYF TGTGCCAGCAGTAACCGGGACAGGGCAAAGACCCAGTACTTC
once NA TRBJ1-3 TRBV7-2 CASSEGIWGNTIYF TGTGCCAGCAGCGAGGGAATATGGGGAAACACCATATATTTT
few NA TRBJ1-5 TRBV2 CASRGRANQPQHF TGTGCCAGCAGGGGCAGGGCCAATCAGCCCCAGCATTTT
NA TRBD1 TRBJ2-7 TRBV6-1 CASSEFPTGGSEQYF TGTGCCAGCAGTGAATTTCCGACAGGGGGAAGCGAGCAGTACTTC
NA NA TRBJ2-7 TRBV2 CAWGEGGYEQYF TGTGCCTGGGGGGAGGGGGGATACGAGCAGTACTTC
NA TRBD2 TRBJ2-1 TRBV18 CASSPASGIGNEQFF TGTGCCAGCTCACCAGCTAGCGGGATAGGGAATGAGCAGTTCTTC
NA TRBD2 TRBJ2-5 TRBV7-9 CASSSTSGRSWETQYF TGTGCCAGCAGCTCGACTAGCGGGAGGAGTTGGGAGACCCAGTACTTC
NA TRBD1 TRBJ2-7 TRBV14 CASRRYRGPAIKGIYEQYF TGTGCCAGCAGGCGATACAGGGGTCCCGCTATTAAAGGTATCTACGAGCAGTACTTC
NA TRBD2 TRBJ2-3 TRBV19 CASSTRGGSTDTQYF TGTGCCAGTAGTACCCGGGGAGGGAGTACAGATACGCAGTATTTT
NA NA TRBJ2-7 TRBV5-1 CASSLAYRETLHEQYF TGCGCCAGCAGCTTGGCCTACAGGGAGACACTCCACGAGCAGTACTTC
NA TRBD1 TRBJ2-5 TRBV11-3 CASSQRDRGGQETQYF TGTGCCAGCAGCCAGCGGGACAGGGGCGGTCAAGAGACCCAGTACTTC
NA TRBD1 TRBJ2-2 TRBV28 CASSFPRDRAVTGELFF TGTGCCAGCAGTTTCCCCAGAGACAGGGCGGTCACCGGGGAGCTGTTTTTT
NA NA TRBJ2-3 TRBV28 CASSPQNDRLAGTQYF TGTGCCAGCAGCCCTCAAAACGACAGGCTGGCGGGTACGCAGTATTTT
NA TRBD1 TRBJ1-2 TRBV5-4 CASSMDRGNYGYAF TGTGCCAGCAGCATGGACAGGGGTAACTATGGCTACGCCTTC
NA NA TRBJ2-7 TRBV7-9 CSSSVGSYEQYF TGTTCCAGCAGCGTCGGGTCCTACGAGCAGTACTTC
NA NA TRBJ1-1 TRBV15 CATSKSLNTEAFF TGTGCCACCAGCAAATCCTTGAACACTGAAGCTTTCTTT